Detailed here is one T cell receptor beta chain. The data originate from a study of shared clonotypes between healthy human individuals. TCRdb's copy holds only in-frame clones and misses some; the assay was immunoSEQ multiplex PCR. The table lists approximately 330,000 clones, roughly 70% of them singletons, with 10% in the top ten. This TCR was recovered from a man aged 25-40 years in good health. The sample was memory CD4+ T cells sorted from blood. The subset: CD45RA-negative fraction.

CDR3 bases: TGTGCCAGCAGTTACGGTTTCGAGCAGTACTTC. Translated, it gives CASSYGFEQYF. This chain uses TRBV6-5 with TRBJ2-7; D is ambiguous. Germline lookup yields CDR1 MNHEY and CDR2 SVGAGI. V lost 2 bases to trimming and J lost 6 bases, with 5 bases between them. The CDR3 has 11 amino acids.